The TCR beta chain under discussion was sequenced for a study of CD8+ T cells in alopecia areata. Sequencing relied on a cDNA template that was reverse transcribed from extracted RNA. The data were produced by immunoSEQ multiplex PCR, yet TCRdb's version contains in-frame clones alone and is incomplete. The profile shows around 140,000 clones, around 49% of them singletons. Trimming took 6 bases from V and 6 from J, leaving 12 bases between them. The CDR3 sequence is 12 residues long. Germline CDR1 and CDR2: PRHDT and FYEKMQ (reference sequence). V and J are TRBV13 and TRBJ2-7; D is possibly TRBD1 (6 bases). This material consisted of CD8+ T cells sorted from blood, taken at week 0. The TCR comes from a human donor with alopecia areata. This chain's CDR3 is CASRSGQTEQYF. The CDR3 nucleotides read TGTGCCAGCAGATCCGGACAGACCGAGCAGTACTTC.